A selection of T cell receptor beta chains follows, all from one sample in a study of early T cells in non-severe SARS-CoV-2 infection. TCRdb re-called the 5' RACE reads through MiXCR, storing one row per CDR3 protein. Seen here are 43,000 or so distinct CDR3 sequences, under 7.5% observed once, and the top ten hold more than 7.5%. Sequencing was done on a sample of whole blood. The receptors derive from an adult who was a healthcare worker with PCR-confirmed SARS-CoV-2 infection or an uninfected control (not recorded which). The CDR3 runs from the conserved cysteine through the conserved F or W. The order of the fields is J gene, clone size, D gene, V gene, CDR3 protein, CDR3 DNA. D genes are given only for firm matches. Only part of the rows carry a size: once, few, many, or a class if the clone is expanded.

TRBJ1-6,few,-,TRBV5-1,CASSLQGKGMSPLHF,TGCGCCAGCAGTTTACAGGGTAAAGGAATGTCACCCCTCCACTTT
TRBJ2-1,many,-,TRBV7-9,CAARREIEQFF,TGTGCCGCTCGGAGGGAGATTGAGCAGTTCTTC
TRBJ2-3,many,-,TRBV19,CASSYPSTDTQYF,TGTGCCAGTAGTTACCCTAGCACAGATACGCAGTATTTT
TRBJ2-5,many,TRBD2,TRBV20-1,CSATSGNQETQYF,TGCAGTGCTACTAGCGGAAACCAAGAGACCCAGTACTTC
TRBJ1-1,-,-,TRBV6-5,CASSSSRAESEAFF,TGTGCCAGCAGTTCTTCCCGGGCAGAATCAGAAGCTTTCTTT
TRBJ1-2,many,-,TRBV20-1,CSAIQDNYGYTF,TGCAGTGCTATTCAGGATAACTATGGCTACACCTTC
TRBJ1-5,many,-,TRBV28,CASSLEGRGIGQPQHF,TGTGCCAGCAGTTTAGAGGGACGGGGTATAGGGCAGCCCCAGCATTTT
TRBJ2-5,-,-,TRBV28,CASSLFTGVQETQYF,TGTGCCAGCAGTTTATTTACGGGGGTACAAGAGACCCAGTACTTC
TRBJ2-6,many,-,TRBV20-1,CSATAGANVLTF,TGCAGTGCAACAGCCGGGGCCAACGTCCTGACTTTC
TRBJ1-4,few,-,TRBV12-3/TRBV12-4,CASSHRWLEKLFF,TGTGCCAGCAGTCACAGATGGCTGGAAAAACTGTTTTTT
TRBJ2-3,many,-,TRBV5-8,CASSQSTDTQYF,TGTGCCAGCAGCCAAAGCACAGATACGCAGTATTTT
TRBJ1-1,-,-,TRBV7-6,CASSSRGNTEAFF,TGTGCCAGCAGCTCACGGGGGAACACTGAAGCTTTCTTT
TRBJ2-7,many,-,TRBV7-9,CASSQQDLSSYEQYF,TGTGCCAGCAGCCAACAGGACCTTAGCTCCTACGAGCAGTACTTC
TRBJ2-3,many,TRBD2,TRBV12-5,CASGLAGTSETDTQYF,TGTGCTAGTGGTTTGGCCGGGACTAGCGAGACAGATACGCAGTATTTT
TRBJ2-1,-,-,TRBV7-9,CASSLGLVNEQFF,TGTGCCAGCAGCTTAGGACTAGTCAATGAGCAGTTCTTC
TRBJ1-1,few,-,TRBV4-1,CASSQDYAAMNTEAFF,TGCGCCAGCAGCCAAGACTATGCTGCCATGAACACTGAAGCTTTCTTT
TRBJ2-3,few,-,TRBV6-1,CASSSDLRTDTQYF,TGTGCCAGCAGTTCAGACCTACGCACAGATACGCAGTATTTT
TRBJ1-1,many,TRBD1,TRBV29-1,CSVEGQGLATEAFF,TGCAGCGTTGAAGGACAGGGGTTAGCCACTGAAGCTTTCTTT
TRBJ1-2,few,TRBD1,TRBV14,CASSRKGQTYGYTF,TGTGCCAGCAGCCGGAAGGGACAGACCTATGGCTACACCTTC
TRBJ1-5,many,TRBD1,TRBV4-1,CASSQDGAGGEFQPQHF,TGCGCCAGCAGCCAAGACGGGGCAGGGGGCGAGTTTCAGCCCCAGCATTTT
TRBJ2-3,few,TRBD2,TRBV6-5,CASSSSAGGTTDTQYF,TGTGCCAGCAGTTCCTCAGCGGGGGGAACCACAGATACGCAGTATTTT
TRBJ2-1,-,-,TRBV14,CASSPDYHHNEQFF,TGTGCCAGCAGCCCCGACTACCACCACAATGAGCAGTTCTTC
TRBJ1-5,many,-,TRBV18,CASSLDGHSNQPQHF,TGTGCCAGCTCACTGGACGGACATAGCAATCAGCCCCAGCATTTT
TRBJ2-7,many,TRBD2,TRBV6-5,CASSPGLASQYEQYF,TGTGCCAGCAGCCCCGGACTAGCAAGTCAATACGAGCAGTACTTC
TRBJ2-7,many,-,TRBV30,CAWSGDQGRSTYEQYF,TGTGCCTGGAGTGGGGACCAGGGAAGGTCCACCTACGAGCAGTACTTC
TRBJ2-3,many,-,TRBV12-3/TRBV12-4,CASSLYPDTQYF,TGTGCCAGCAGTTTATACCCAGATACGCAGTATTTT
TRBJ2-1,many,-,TRBV24-1,CATSARTSSYNEQFF,TGTGCCACCAGTGCCCGGACGAGCTCCTACAATGAGCAGTTCTTC
TRBJ1-1,-,-,TRBV5-1,CASSPGGFGLNTEAFF,TGCGCCAGCAGCCCTGGCGGGTTCGGGTTGAACACTGAAGCTTTCTTT
TRBJ2-7,-,-,TRBV6-5,CASSYAGVTYEQYF,TGTGCCAGCAGTTACGCAGGGGTCACCTACGAGCAGTACTTC
TRBJ2-1,many,-,TRBV7-2,CASSAGQIIYNEQFF,TGTGCCAGCTCCGCGGGACAAATAATCTACAATGAGCAGTTCTTC
TRBJ1-3,many,-,TRBV27,CASSLSDRNTIYF,TGTGCCAGCAGTTTATCGGACAGAAACACCATATATTTT
TRBJ2-3,many,-,TRBV18,CVSSPNALSTDTQYF,TGTGTCAGCTCACCGAATGCACTTAGCACAGATACGCAGTATTTT
TRBJ1-6,many,-,TRBV28,CASRTGESPLHF,TGTGCCAGCAGGACCGGGGAGTCACCCCTCCACTTT
TRBJ2-7,-,TRBD1,TRBV7-7,CASSLDRGILYEQYF,TGTGCTAGCAGCCTGGACAGGGGAATACTCTACGAGCAGTACTTC
TRBJ2-2,many,-,TRBV29-1,CSARSWAGELFF,TGCAGCGCCCGATCTTGGGCCGGGGAGCTGTTTTTT
TRBJ2-7,many,TRBD2,TRBV10-2,CASSARAGDSYEQYF,TGCGCCAGCAGTGCTCGAGCGGGGGACTCCTACGAGCAGTACTTC
TRBJ2-1,many,TRBD2,TRBV11-1,CASSLGTSGGAGNEQFF,TGTGCCAGCAGCTTAGGGACTAGCGGGGGGGCCGGCAATGAGCAGTTCTTC
TRBJ2-7,-,-,TRBV27,CASSLGGESYEQYF,TGTGCCAGCAGTTTGGGCGGGGAAAGCTACGAGCAGTACTTC
TRBJ1-6,many,TRBD1,TRBV30,CAWTWTGGNSPLHF,TGTGCCTGGACCTGGACAGGCGGGAATTCACCCCTCCACTTT
TRBJ1-2,-,-,TRBV12-3/TRBV12-4,CASINTHGYTF,TGTGCCAGCATTAACACACACGGCTACACCTTC
TRBJ2-1,many,TRBD2,TRBV30,CAWSVLAGGNNEQFF,TGTGCCTGGAGTGTCCTGGCGGGGGGTAACAATGAGCAGTTCTTC
TRBJ2-2,-,TRBD1,TRBV9,CASSPGTAGELFF,TGTGCCAGCAGCCCGGGGACAGCCGGGGAGCTGTTTTTT
TRBJ2-5,few,-,TRBV29-1,CSVGGGIRETQYF,TGCAGCGTCGGAGGGGGTATTCGAGAGACCCAGTACTTC
TRBJ2-1,many,TRBD2,TRBV24-1,CATSDSPGGSLSSYNEQFF,TGTGCCACCAGTGATTCCCCCGGGGGGAGTCTTAGCTCCTACAATGAGCAGTTCTTC
TRBJ2-5,many,TRBD1,TRBV7-9,CASSGMTGVSQETQYF,TGTGCCAGCAGCGGAATGACAGGGGTTTCCCAAGAGACCCAGTACTTC
TRBJ2-3,-,TRBD1,TRBV24-1,CATSVPSGQPGADTQYF,TGTGCCACCAGTGTTCCTTCGGGACAGCCGGGCGCAGATACGCAGTATTTT
TRBJ2-4,many,-,TRBV6-6,CASRSQGGGAKNIQYF,TGTGCCAGCAGATCGCAGGGGGGTGGCGCCAAAAACATTCAGTACTTC
TRBJ2-1,many,-,TRBV20-1,CSASRGTPNEQFF,TGCAGTGCTAGTCGGGGAACCCCCAATGAGCAGTTCTTC
TRBJ2-1,few,-,TRBV3-1,CASSQEYNEQFF,TGTGCCAGCAGCCAAGAGTACAATGAGCAGTTCTTC
TRBJ2-5,many,-,TRBV28,CASSSQIQKNF,TGTGCCAGCAGTTCCCAAATACAGAAGAACTTC
TRBJ2-3,-,-,TRBV27,CASSPFLQISTDTQYF,TGTGCCAGCAGTCCCTTCTTACAGATATCCACAGATACGCAGTATTTT
TRBJ2-5,-,-,TRBV27,CASSSGRMKTQYF,TGTGCCAGCAGTTCGGGCAGGATGAAGACCCAGTACTTC
TRBJ2-3,few,-,TRBV11-2,CASSWGKGRRADTQYF,TGTGCCAGCAGCTGGGGGAAGGGACGGCGGGCAGATACGCAGTATTTT
TRBJ1-1,once,-,TRBV14,CASSQINGGEAFF,TGTGCCAGCAGCCAAATAAATGGGGGCGAAGCTTTCTTT
TRBJ2-1,many,-,TRBV12-3/TRBV12-4,CASSLDSKGSF,TGTGCCAGCAGTTTGGACAGCAAGGGAAGTTTC
TRBJ1-2,many,-,TRBV30,CAWSAGTGYGYTF,TGTGCCTGGAGTGCCGGGACCGGGTATGGCTACACCTTC